Given below is one T cell receptor (beta chain) in context. This sample was included in a study of blood T cell repertoires in COVID-19. Across the study: From the United States, Italy and Spain came samples of acute and convalescent COVID-19. PBMCs, B-cell-depleted T cells, or T cells provided the cDNA or gDNA that made up the material.

Per the original data handling: Reference gene primer amplification gave estimated nucleated cell counts. Generated by immunoSEQ multiplex PCR, the TCRdb table keeps only in-frame clones and is missing some. V and J calls and clone size are as listed in that table; D and trimming were resolved from the DNA. The table has about 15,000 clones, more than 70% seen once. Germline-derived CDR1 and CDR2 are MNHEY and SVGEGT. The CDR3 extends over 14 amino acids. J lost 1 base, V lost 1 base, and 0 bases had no gene match. Source material: peripheral blood. The V and J genes are TRBV6-2 or TRBV6-3 and TRBJ1-1; 7 nucleotides align to TRBD1. This clonotype was sampled from a man aged 65 to 85 with acute or convalescent COVID-19. CDR3 region: CASSYWTGNTEAFF. In DNA, the CDR3 is TGTGCCAGCAGTTACTGGACAGGGAACACTGAAGCTTTCTTT.